Given below is one TCR beta chain in context. V gave up 2 bases and J gave up 2 bases; unmatched junction bases: 11. The CDR3 contains 18 residues. Germline CDR1 is MNHEY and CDR2 is SVGEGT. The data were taken from a study of T cell responses to AZD1222 COVID-19 vaccine. The protocol was immunoSEQ multiplex PCR, while the TCRdb copy is restricted to in-frame clones and leaves out a portion. The sample holds tens of thousands of clones, approximately 88% seen once. The V call is TRBV6-2 or TRBV6-3, the J call TRBJ1-5; 8 nucleotides align to TRBD1. The source was peripheral blood, collected 28 days after the second AZD1222 dose. The origin of this receptor is an adult who received the AZD1222 COVID-19 vaccine. The CDR3, as DNA: TGTGCCAGCAGTTACGGGAAGCAGGGGGCGCGTGGCAATCAGCCCCAGCATTTT. The encoded protein is CASSYGKQGARGNQPQHF.